The 10 T cell receptor beta chains reported below all come from one sample, sequenced in a study of OX40 agonist ivuxolimab in advanced cancers. Data came from immunoSEQ multiplex PCR; TCRdb stores just in-frame clones and leaves some out. Of about 81,000 clones detected, roughly 91% appear once; the ten largest clones hold approximately 14%. Sequencing used CD4+ or CD8+ T cells sorted from blood, obtained in a trial of the OX40 agonist ivuxolimab. The receptors originated from an adult with an advanced solid tumor such as melanoma, head and neck, liver or kidney cancer.

This chain uses TRBV11-2 with TRBJ1-2, with 7 bases aligning to TRBD1. V lost 6 bases, J lost 7 bases, and 11 bases stayed unmatched. The CDR3 contains 14 residues. The V gene's germline CDR1 is SGHAT and CDR2 FQNNGV. In DNA, the CDR3 is TGTGCCAGCAGTTTATCAGGGGGAACCTCTGGCTACACCTTC. Translating gives CASSLSGGTSGYTF.

V is TRBV11-2 and J is TRBJ2-7; D is possibly TRBD1 (5 bases). The CDR3 consists of 15 residues. Germline CDR1 reads SGHAT; CDR2 reads FQNNGV. V lost 4 bases and J 2 bases, leaving 15 bases between the germline ends. CDR3 amino acids: CASSYKGRITYEQYF. The CDR3 bases are TGTGCCAGCAGCTACAAGGGGCGCATAACCTACGAGCAGTACTTC.

The chain uses TRBV7-8 and TRBJ2-3, with TRBD2 matching over 11 bases. Trimming cost V 7 bases and J 2 bases; bases outside gene matches: 5. CDR1 is SGHVS, CDR2 FQNEAQ, per germline. The CDR3 consists of 15 residues. The CDR3 protein is CASIRLAGLTDTQYF. The CDR3 region has the DNA TGTGCCAGCATTAGACTAGCGGGGCTCACAGATACGCAGTATTTT.

This rearrangement joins TRBV7-9 to TRBJ2-7; TRBD2 agrees at 12 bases. Per germline, CDR1 SEHNR and CDR2 FQNEAQ (reference sequence). Trimming at V came to 4 bases and at J to 2 bases, leaving 6 bases not matched to a gene. CDR3 size: 16 residues. CDR3 bases: TGTGCCAGCAGCTCCTGGACTAGCGGGACCCCCTACGAGCAGTACTTC. Protein: CASSSWTSGTPYEQYF.

This chain uses TRBV28 with TRBJ1-1; D unresolved. CDR3 length: 11 residues. The V end was cut by 5 bases, the J end by 2 bases, with 3 bases between. CDR1 is MDHEN and CDR2 is SYDVKM in the germline V gene. CDR3 in amino acids: CASSANTEAFF. Written as DNA, the CDR3 is TGTGCCAGCAGTGCAAACACTGAAGCTTTCTTT. Supplemented by reference TRBV28 and TRBJ1-1, the full variable domain reads DVKVTQSSRYLVKRTGEKVFLECVQDMDHENMFWYRQDPGLGLRLIYFSYDVKMKEKGDIPEGYSVSREKKERFSLILESASTNQTSMYLCASSANTEAFFGQGTRLTVV.

V gene TRBV29-1 combines with J gene TRBJ2-7, with a possible D match to TRBD1 (7 bases). The CDR3 runs to 13 residues. Trimming removed 6 bases at V and 2 bases at J, with 14 bases between. Germline values: CDR1 SQVTM, CDR2 ANQGSEA. The CDR3 reads CSVGGTGAYEQYF. CDR3 DNA sequence: TGCAGCGTGGGGGGTACAGGGGCCTACGAGCAGTACTTC.

The chain's CDR3 is CASSLDSGDHSYNEQFF. CDR3 nucleotide sequence: TGTGCCAGCAGCTTAGACAGTGGGGACCACTCCTACAATGAGCAGTTCTTC. The genes are TRBV11-2 and TRBJ2-1, with D perhaps being TRBD1 or TRBD2 (5 bases each). Between the trimmed V and J ends, which lost 0 bases and 0 bases, there was a span of 12 bases. The CDR3 is 17 amino acids. Looked up from germline, CDR1 is SGHAT and CDR2 is FQNNGV.

As regards this clone: Other DNA sequences in this sample translate to the same CDR3. The chain couples TRBV9 to TRBJ2-7, with 8 bases that match TRBD1. Germline V gene sequence: CDR1 SGDLS, CDR2 YYNGEE. This CDR3 region has 14 residues. V shed 3 bases, J shed 1 base, and the junction held 3 bases outside the gene matches. The DNA for the CDR3 is TGTGCCAGCAGCGAAAGGACAGGGTCCTACGAGCAGTACTTC. This gives the protein CASSERTGSYEQYF.

The rearrangement links TRBV19 to TRBJ1-1; D perhaps matches TRBD1 (6 bases). CDR1 is LNHDA and CDR2 is SQIVND in the germline V gene (reference sequence). CDR3 length: 15 amino acids. Between the trimmed V and J ends, which lost 5 bases and 6 bases, there was a span of 19 bases. In DNA, the CDR3 is TGTGCCAGTAGTGCACGACAGGAGGGAATCGCTGAAGCTTTCTTT. Its protein is CASSARQEGIAEAFF. Together with reference TRBV19 and TRBJ1-1, the CDR3 gives the full variable domain: DGGITQSPKYLFRKEGQNVTLSCEQNLNHDAMYWYRQDPGQGLRLIYYSQIVNDFQKGDIAEGYSVSREKKESFPLTVTSAQKNPTAFYLCASSARQEGIAEAFFGQGTRLTVV.

The rearrangement joins TRBV19 to TRBJ1-6; TRBD1 is a possible D gene (5 bases). Trimming left V 7 bases short and J 7 bases short, with 17 bases between. CDR1 and CDR2 (germline): LNHDA, SQIVND (reference sequence). There are 15 residues in the CDR3. The CDR3 loop reads CASTLWGFGNSPLHF. The CDR3 DNA sequence: TGTGCCAGTACCCTCTGGGGGTTTGGGAATTCACCCCTCCACTTT.